This TCR beta chain was recovered during a study of blood T cell repertoires in COVID-19. This clone was found a few times. This CDR3 spans 16 amino acids. From germline, CDR1 is GTSNPN and CDR2 SVGIG (reference sequence). Trimming took 3 bases from V and 8 from J, leaving 22 bases between them. Original processing notes: The assay estimated nucleated cells by amplifying reference gene primers. Assay used: immunoSEQ multiplex PCR; TCRdb lists only in-frame clones, some missing. D and trimming were read from the DNA, whereas the V and J calls and clone size are those reported in that table. The sample has some 250,000 clones, roughly nine tenths seen once.

The gene calls are TRBV30 and TRBJ1-4; perhaps TRBD1 as D (6 bases). The sample comprised peripheral blood. The origin of this receptor is a woman in her twenties or thirties with COVID-19, enrolled during active disease. The CDR3 DNA reads TGTGCCTGGAGGGACATGATTCAGGGGCTCTGGGAAAAACTGTTTTTT. Its translation is CAWRDMIQGLWEKLFF.